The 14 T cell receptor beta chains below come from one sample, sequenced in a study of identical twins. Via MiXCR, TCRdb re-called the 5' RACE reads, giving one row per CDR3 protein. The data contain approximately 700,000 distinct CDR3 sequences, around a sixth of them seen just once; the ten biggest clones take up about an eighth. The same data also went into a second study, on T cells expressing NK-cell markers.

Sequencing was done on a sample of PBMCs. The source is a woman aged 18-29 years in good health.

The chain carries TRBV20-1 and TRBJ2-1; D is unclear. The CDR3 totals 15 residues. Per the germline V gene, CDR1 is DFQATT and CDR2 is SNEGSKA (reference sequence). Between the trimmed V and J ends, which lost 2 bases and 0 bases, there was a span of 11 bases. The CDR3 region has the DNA TGCAGTGCTAGACGAGGCGGAAGCTCCTACAATGAGCAGTTCTTC. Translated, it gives CSARRGGSSYNEQFF.

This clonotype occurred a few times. In DNA form, the CDR3 reads TGTGCCAGCAGTAACCGCGTGGGTGAAGAGACCCAGTACTTC. Translation gives CASSNRVGEETQYF. This rearrangement joins TRBV12-3 or TRBV12-4 to TRBJ2-5; D not resolved. The CDR3 contains 14 residues. V lost 5 bases and J lost 3, with 13 bases in between.

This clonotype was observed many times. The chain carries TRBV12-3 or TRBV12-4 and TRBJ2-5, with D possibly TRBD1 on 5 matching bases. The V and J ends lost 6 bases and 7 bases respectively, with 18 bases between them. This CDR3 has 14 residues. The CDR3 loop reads CASSRQIRKGTQYF. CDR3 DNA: TGTGCCAGCAGCCGACAGATTCGAAAGGGGACCCAGTACTTC.

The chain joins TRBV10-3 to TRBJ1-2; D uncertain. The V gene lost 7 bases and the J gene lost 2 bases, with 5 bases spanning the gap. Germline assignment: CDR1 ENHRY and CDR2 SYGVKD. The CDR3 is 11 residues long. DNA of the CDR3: TGTGCCATCAAATCCAACTATGGCTACACCTTC. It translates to CAIKSNYGYTF.

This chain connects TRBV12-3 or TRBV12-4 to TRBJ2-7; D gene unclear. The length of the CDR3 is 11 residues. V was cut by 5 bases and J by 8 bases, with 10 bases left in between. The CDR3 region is CASSLSLKQYF. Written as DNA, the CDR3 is TGTGCCAGCAGTCTTTCTCTAAAGCAGTACTTC.

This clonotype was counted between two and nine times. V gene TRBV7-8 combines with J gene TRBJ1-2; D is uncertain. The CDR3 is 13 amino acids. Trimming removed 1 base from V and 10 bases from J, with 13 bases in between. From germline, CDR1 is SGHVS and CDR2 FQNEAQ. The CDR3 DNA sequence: TGTGCCAGCAGCTTAGTCGTCGGTCTGTTCTACACCTTC. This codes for CASSLVVGLFYTF.

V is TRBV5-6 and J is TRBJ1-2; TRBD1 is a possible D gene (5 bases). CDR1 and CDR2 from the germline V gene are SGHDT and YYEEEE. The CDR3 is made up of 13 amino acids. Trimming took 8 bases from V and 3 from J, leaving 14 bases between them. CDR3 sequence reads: CASYSGTDYGYTF. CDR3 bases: TGTGCCAGTTATTCCGGGACTGACTATGGCTACACCTTC.

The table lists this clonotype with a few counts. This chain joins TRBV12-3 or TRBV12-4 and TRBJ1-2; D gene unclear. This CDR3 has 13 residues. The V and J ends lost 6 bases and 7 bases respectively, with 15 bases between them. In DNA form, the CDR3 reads TGTGCCAGCAGCCCTTCAGACCCGTTTGGCTACACCTTC. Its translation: CASSPSDPFGYTF.

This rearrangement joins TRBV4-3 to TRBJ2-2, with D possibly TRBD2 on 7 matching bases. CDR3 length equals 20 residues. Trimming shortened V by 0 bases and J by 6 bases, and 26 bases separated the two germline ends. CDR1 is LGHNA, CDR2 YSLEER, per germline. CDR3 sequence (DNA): TGCGCCAGCAGCCAAGACCGGAGGGGGGAGGGGAGGGCAGGCGCCGGGGAGCTGTTTTTT. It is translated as CASSQDRRGEGRAGAGELFF.

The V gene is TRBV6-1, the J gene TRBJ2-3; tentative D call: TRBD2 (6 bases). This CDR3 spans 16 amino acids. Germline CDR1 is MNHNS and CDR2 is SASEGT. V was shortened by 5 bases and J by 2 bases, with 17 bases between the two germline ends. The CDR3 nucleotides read TGTGCCAGCAGTATCCGGGACTCTTCTTTCACAGATACGCAGTATTTT. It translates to CASSIRDSSFTDTQYF.

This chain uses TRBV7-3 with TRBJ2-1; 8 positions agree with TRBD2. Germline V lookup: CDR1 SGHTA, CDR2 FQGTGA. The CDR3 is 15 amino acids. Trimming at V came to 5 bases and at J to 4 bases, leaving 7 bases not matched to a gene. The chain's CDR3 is CASSNSGGGYNEQFF. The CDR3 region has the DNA TGTGCCAGCAGCAACTCGGGCGGGGGGTACAATGAGCAGTTCTTC.

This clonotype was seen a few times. The CDR3: CASSLGEGSQETQYF. The CDR3 DNA reads TGCGCCAGCAGCCTCGGAGAGGGCTCCCAAGAGACCCAGTACTTC. The chain recombines TRBV5-1 with TRBJ2-5; a weak D match, TRBD2 (5 bases). The V gene's germline CDR1 is SGHRS and CDR2 YFSETQ. The germline V and J ends were trimmed by 4 bases and 1 base, with 14 bases remaining between them. CDR3 length equals 15 residues.

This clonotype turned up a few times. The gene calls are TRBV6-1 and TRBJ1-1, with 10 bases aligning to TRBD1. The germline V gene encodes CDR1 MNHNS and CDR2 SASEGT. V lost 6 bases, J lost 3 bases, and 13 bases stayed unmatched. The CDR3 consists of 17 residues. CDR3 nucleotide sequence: TGTGCCAGCAGATCCACCGGGACAGGGGCCGGGGACACTGAAGCTTTCTTT. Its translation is CASRSTGTGAGDTEAFF.

The CDR3, as DNA: TGCGCTTCGAGGGAGCCGTCCGGGGAGCTGTTTTTT. Amino acids: CASREPSGELFF. V and J are TRBV5-1 and TRBJ2-2; a weak D match, TRBD2 (5 bases). The CDR3 is made up of 12 amino acids. The germline V gene encodes CDR1 SGHRS and CDR2 YFSETQ.